This T cell receptor beta chain was captured by sequencing in a study of technical replicates of blood from a handful of donors. Sequencing used immunoSEQ multiplex PCR; TCRdb keeps in-frame clones, though not all of them. The table includes tens of thousands of clones, about nine tenths detected once. V trimming: 8 bases; J trimming: 6 bases; junction bases outside the gene matches: 10. The CDR3 is 15 residues long. Germline V gene data show CDR1 as LNHDA and CDR2 as SQIVND (reference sequence). This receptor was obtained from a human donor in good health. Sequencing was carried out using T cells isolated from PBMCs. The chain joins TRBV19 to TRBJ2-7; 13 nucleotides line up with TRBD2. As DNA, the CDR3 is TGTGCCAGTTCACGGACTAGCGGGAGTAAGGGCGAGCAGTACTTC. As protein: CASSRTSGSKGEQYF.